A single sample gave rise to the 5 T cell receptor beta chains below, sequenced in a study of blood T cell repertoires in COVID-19. Only in-frame clones appear in the TCRdb table, and some are missing; sequencing was by immunoSEQ multiplex PCR. The sample has 45,000 or so clones, 70% to 90% seen once. Source material: peripheral blood. The receptors were gathered from a man aged 40-55 years with active COVID-19.

This clone has a handful of counts. V gene TRBV5-1 combines with J gene TRBJ2-3; 9 nucleotides align to TRBD1. Trimming took 0 bases from V and 3 from J; bases not matched to a gene: 2. Germline values: CDR1 SGHRS, CDR2 YFSETQ. The CDR3 covers 15 residues. CDR3 sequence: CASSLEDRGTDTQYF. Written as DNA, the CDR3 is TGCGCCAGCAGCTTGGAAGACAGGGGGACAGATACGCAGTATTTT.

This chain uses TRBV11-2 with TRBJ2-5, with 10 bases fitting TRBD1. CDR1 and CDR2 from the germline V gene are SGHAT and FQNNGV. The CDR3 runs 14 residues. V trimming: 4 bases; J trimming: 8 bases; junction bases outside the gene matches: 7. CDR3 amino acids: CASSYDRGRRTQYF. CDR3 DNA: TGTGCCAGCAGCTATGACAGGGGGCGTAGAACCCAGTACTTC. Based on the CDR3 plus reference TRBV11-2 and TRBJ2-5, the full variable domain is EAGVAQSPRYKIIEKRQSVAFWCNPISGHATLYWYQQILGQGPKLLIQFQNNGVVDDSQLPKDRFSAERLKGVDSTLKIQPAKLEDSAVYLCASSYDRGRRTQYFGPGTRLLVL.

This chain joins TRBV28 and TRBJ1-2; 11 bases agree with TRBD1. The trim removed 5 bases at V and 2 bases at J, leaving 10 bases unmatched. This CDR3 has 17 amino acids. Germline V gene lookup returns CDR1 MDHEN and CDR2 SYDVKM. CDR3 sequence: CASSLGTGGFKNYGYTF. CDR3 sequence (DNA): TGTGCCAGCAGTCTCGGGACAGGGGGGTTTAAGAACTATGGCTACACCTTC.

This chain joins TRBV29-1 and TRBJ1-2; the match to TRBD1 covers 7 bases. CDR1 is SQVTM, CDR2 ANQGSEA, per germline. V shed 7 bases, J shed 3 bases, and the junction held 5 bases outside the gene matches. The CDR3 has 12 residues. The chain's CDR3 is CSAAGTDYGYTF. The CDR3, as DNA: TGCAGCGCAGCCGGGACAGACTATGGCTACACCTTC.

The V call is TRBV6-5, the J call TRBJ2-7, with a tentative D call TRBD2 (6 bases). Trimming took 7 bases from V and 6 from J, leaving 22 bases between them. The CDR3 covers 15 residues. Germline lookup yields CDR1 MNHEY and CDR2 SVGAGI. The CDR3 DNA follows: TGTGCCAGCACAAAAAGGGACCGACTAGATGGCGAGCAGTACTTC. This codes for CASTKRDRLDGEQYF.